Below, 27 T cell receptor beta chains from the same sample are listed, as sequenced in a study of shared clonotypes between healthy human individuals. CD8 cells regarded as naive lacked CD45RO, were positively chosen for CCR7, and omitted terminally differentiated effector memory CD45RA+ cells. The repertoire was sequenced with immunoSEQ multiplex PCR; TCRdb's copy has only in-frame clones and lacks some. Of 1.5 million to 2.5 million clones listed, about 95% are singletons. Material: naive CD8+ T cells sorted from blood. The receptor source for this set is a man aged 18-30 years in good health.

The chain links TRBV5-1 to TRBJ2-7; 7 bases line up with TRBD2. CDR1 and CDR2 from the germline V gene are SGHRS and YFSETQ. The CDR3 consists of 15 residues. The V gene end was trimmed by 0 bases and the J gene end by 6 bases; junction bases not matched to a gene: 9. In nucleotides, the CDR3 is TGCGCCAGCAGCTTGGAGCGGGACGGCCCCTTCGAGCAGTACTTC. Translated, it gives CASSLERDGPFEQYF.

This clone showed up just once. The chain links TRBV7-9 to TRBJ2-5; D call uncertain. From germline, CDR1 is SEHNR and CDR2 FQNEAQ (reference sequence). This CDR3 comprises 14 residues. Trimming took 4 bases from V and 1 from J, leaving 10 bases between them. The DNA for the CDR3 is TGTGCCAGCAGCTCAGTGGACGGCCAAGAGACCCAGTACTTC. It yields the protein CASSSVDGQETQYF.

This chain connects TRBV27 to TRBJ2-2; 12 bases are shared with TRBD2. Germline lookup yields CDR1 MNHEY and CDR2 SMNVEV (reference sequence). The V segment lost 6 bases and the J segment 6 bases; nucleotides outside the gene matches: 5. The CDR3 has 15 amino acids. CDR3 bases: TGTGCCAGCAGAGGACTAGCGGGACACGCCGGGGAGCTGTTTTTT. It encodes CASRGLAGHAGELFF.

The rearrangement uses TRBV30 and TRBJ1-1; D is unresolved. The V and J ends lost 2 bases and 5 bases respectively, with 12 bases between them. The CDR3 contains 13 residues. Germline values: CDR1 GTSNPN, CDR2 SVGIG (reference sequence). The CDR3 region has the DNA TGTGCCTGGAGTCTGGCCGTTTGGACTGAAGCTTTCTTT. It encodes CAWSLAVWTEAFF.

This rearrangement joins TRBV4-3 to TRBJ2-2; no firm D call. Germline V CDR1 and CDR2: LGHNA, YSLEER. V was cut by 0 bases and J by 6 bases, with 8 bases left in between. The CDR3 loop spans 14 amino acids. CDR3 loop: CASSQDLVPGELFF. For the CDR3, the DNA is TGCGCCAGCAGCCAAGATCTCGTGCCCGGGGAGCTGTTTTTT.

The V gene is TRBV7-9, the J gene TRBJ2-7; perhaps TRBD1 as D (6 bases). Per the germline V gene, CDR1 is SEHNR and CDR2 is FQNEAQ (reference sequence). Trimming removed 5 bases from V and 4 bases from J, with 18 bases in between. The CDR3 runs 15 residues. CDR3 residues: CASSPPDERGYEQYF. DNA of the CDR3: TGTGCCAGCAGCCCCCCTGACGAAAGGGGGTACGAGCAGTACTTC.

The chain joins TRBV4-1 to TRBJ2-7; 7 bases line up with TRBD2. Losses at the gene ends were 2 bases for V and 4 bases for J; bases not matched to a gene: 8. Germline lookup yields CDR1 MGHRA and CDR2 YSYEKL. The CDR3 is made up of 15 amino acids. The CDR3 DNA follows: TGCGCCAGCAGCCAAATCGGCGGGAGTAGTTACGAGCAGTACTTC. Translation: CASSQIGGSSYEQYF.

Points on this clone: This specimen includes other DNA sequences encoding the same CDR3. The chain links TRBV30 to TRBJ2-3, with no clear D. The CDR3 runs to 15 residues. Trimming removed 4 bases from V and 0 bases from J, with 14 bases in between. Germline V gene data show CDR1 as GTSNPN and CDR2 as SVGIG (reference sequence). The CDR3, as DNA: TGTGCCTGGACCCCGGGCGGTGCTAGCACAGATACGCAGTATTTT. This encodes CAWTPGGASTDTQYF.

The CDR3 sequence is CASSFRLAGAEQYF. The CDR3 DNA follows: TGTGCCAGCAGCTTTCGACTAGCGGGAGCCGAGCAGTACTTC. V gene TRBV4-2 combines with J gene TRBJ2-7; the match to TRBD2 covers 12 bases. The CDR3 runs 14 residues. Losses at the gene ends were 5 bases for V and 6 bases for J; bases not matched to a gene: 5. In germline, CDR1 is LGHNA, CDR2 YNFKEQ.

About this clone: The same CDR3 also results from other DNA sequences found in this sample. The chain is built from TRBV30 and TRBJ1-2; D is ambiguous. V gave up 3 bases and J gave up 4 bases, with 6 bases separating them. Germline V CDR1 and CDR2: GTSNPN, SVGIG (reference sequence). The CDR3 runs to 11 residues. Written as DNA, the CDR3 is TGTGCCTGGAGAGGTGGCTATGGCTACACCTTC. Its translation: CAWRGGYGYTF.

Comments on this clone: Only one base separates this from a far larger clonotype, so it likely reflects a read error. Other DNA sequences in the sample encode the same CDR3. V and J are TRBV7-9 and TRBJ1-1; D may be TRBD1 (6 bases). Germline V gene data show CDR1 as SEHNR and CDR2 as FQNEAQ (reference sequence). The CDR3 is made up of 15 amino acids. The CDR3 spells CASSLVFERDTEAFF. Written as DNA, the CDR3 is TGTGCCAGCAGCTTAGTATTCGAGAGGGACACTGAGGCTTTCTTT.

The chain recombines TRBV7-9 with TRBJ2-1; tentatively, D is TRBD2 (6 bases). V lost 3 bases, J lost 4 bases, and 10 bases lay in between. There are 14 residues in the CDR3. From germline, CDR1 is SEHNR and CDR2 FQNEAQ (reference sequence). CDR3 in amino acids: CASSFPGTYNEQFF. CDR3 in DNA: TGTGCCAGCAGCTTCCCAGGGACTTACAATGAGCAGTTCTTC.

The chain carries TRBV27 and TRBJ1-3; maybe TRBD1 (5 bases). The V gene lost 5 bases and the J gene lost 0 bases, with 11 bases spanning the gap. Germline V CDR1 and CDR2: MNHEY, SMNVEV (reference sequence). This CDR3 spans 15 amino acids. The CDR3 reads CASSPSGGSGNTIYF. In DNA form, the CDR3 reads TGTGCCAGCAGTCCCTCCGGGGGCTCTGGAAACACCATATATTTT.

This sequence joins TRBV13 and TRBJ2-5; TRBD1 matches at 11 bases. CDR3 size: 16 residues. Germline V gene sequence: CDR1 PRHDT, CDR2 FYEKMQ (reference sequence). Germline trimming cut 5 bases from V and 5 bases from J; bases unmatched to any gene: 10. The CDR3 coding sequence is TGTGCCAGCAGCGCTCTGGGACAGGGGGTCCAGGAGACCCAGTACTTC. It translates to CASSALGQGVQETQYF.

On this clone itself: Other DNA sequences in the same sample also yield this CDR3. This chain joins TRBV28 and TRBJ2-7; 9 bases are a match to TRBD1. The CDR3 spans 13 residues. With 6 bases clipped from V and 2 bases from J, the junction kept 2 bases outside the gene matches. CDR1 and CDR2 from the germline V gene are MDHEN and SYDVKM. The CDR3: CASRGTGPYEQYF. In DNA form, the CDR3 reads TGTGCCAGCAGAGGGACAGGGCCCTACGAGCAGTACTTC.

The gene calls are TRBV4-1 and TRBJ2-5; TRBD2 is a possible D gene (6 bases). The V and J ends lost 0 bases and 5 bases respectively, with 13 bases between them. Germline V gene lookup returns CDR1 MGHRA and CDR2 YSYEKL. The CDR3 runs to 15 residues. CDR3 amino acids: CASSQDTSSAETQYF. The CDR3 nucleotides are TGCGCCAGCAGCCAAGATACTAGCTCTGCGGAGACCCAGTACTTC.

The chain has TRBV7-8 and TRBJ2-7; D unclear. V gave up 4 bases and J gave up 0 bases, with 7 bases separating them. Germline CDR1 SGHVS, CDR2 FQNEAQ. This CDR3 is 13 amino acids long. The CDR3 DNA follows: TGTGCCAGCAGCTGGGAAAGCTCCTACGAGCAGTACTTC. Its translation: CASSWESSYEQYF.

The chain recombines TRBV2 with TRBJ2-2; D perhaps matches TRBD1 (6 bases). The germline V and J ends were trimmed by 7 bases and 4 bases, with 19 bases remaining between them. CDR3 length: 16 residues. The germline CDR1 and CDR2 sequences are SNHLY and FYNNEI. CDR3: CASTDPGAWSTGELFF. For the CDR3, the DNA is TGTGCCAGCACGGATCCAGGGGCGTGGAGCACCGGGGAGCTGTTTTTT.

Here the CDR3 reads CASSEWWRGSGANVLTF. CDR3 sequence (DNA): TGTGCCAGCAGTGAATGGTGGAGGGGCTCTGGGGCCAACGTCCTGACTTTC. The chain carries TRBV6-1 and TRBJ2-6; a weak D match, TRBD2 (6 bases). Trimming stripped 2 bases from V and 0 bases from J, with 11 bases between. The germline V gene has CDR1 MNHNS and CDR2 SASEGT. This CDR3 region has 17 residues.

The gene calls are TRBV5-8 and TRBJ1-1; no reliable D call. CDR3 length: 13 residues. V lost 4 bases and J 2 bases, leaving 9 bases between the germline ends. Germline CDR1 SGHTS, CDR2 YDEGEE. CDR3 in amino acids: CASSLTPNTEAFF. CDR3 coding DNA: TGTGCCAGCAGCCTGACACCAAACACTGAAGCTTTCTTT.

This chain connects TRBV6-5 to TRBJ2-7, with D unresolved. The ends were cut back, 2 bases at V and 5 bases at J, with 7 bases in the middle. CDR1 and CDR2 (germline): MNHEY, SVGAGI. The CDR3 is 12 amino acids. The chain's CDR3 is CASSYLQDEQYF. For the CDR3, the DNA is TGTGCCAGCAGTTACCTTCAGGACGAGCAGTACTTC.

This rearrangement joins TRBV14 to TRBJ1-2; D unresolved. This CDR3 is 11 amino acids long. With 1 base removed from V and 10 bases from J, the gap between germline ends came to 7 bases. Germline-derived CDR1 and CDR2 are SGHDN and FVKESK. The CDR3, as DNA: TGTGCCAGCAGCCAAGGACGGTTCTACACCTTC. It specifies CASSQGRFYTF.

This chain connects TRBV30 to TRBJ2-5; 7 nucleotides line up with TRBD1. The CDR3 runs to 20 residues. The V gene end was trimmed by 2 bases and the J gene end by 0 bases; junction bases not matched to a gene: 21. CDR1 is GTSNPN and CDR2 is SVGIG in the germline V gene (reference sequence). DNA for the CDR3: TGTGCCTGGAGTAGTGGCCCCCGGGTACCGGGACAGAAGTACCAAGAGACCCAGTACTTC. The encoded protein is CAWSSGPRVPGQKYQETQYF.

The chain links TRBV7-8 to TRBJ2-7; 10 nucleotides align to TRBD1. The germline CDR1 and CDR2 sequences are SGHVS and FQNEAQ. The CDR3 contains 17 residues. V dropped 2 bases and J dropped 1; count of bases not matched to a gene: 8. CDR3 bases: TGTGCCAGCAGCTTACAGAAAGGGACAGGGGCTTCCTACGAGCAGTACTTC. As protein: CASSLQKGTGASYEQYF.

This chain joins TRBV4-1 and TRBJ2-3; 7 bases map to TRBD2. Unmatched junction bases numbered 7, after V lost 0 bases and J lost 4 bases. The germline CDR1 and CDR2 sequences are MGHRA and YSYEKL. This CDR3 is 16 amino acids long. This CDR3 is CASSQDLGEGSDTQYF. The CDR3 DNA is TGCGCCAGCAGCCAAGATTTGGGGGAGGGTTCAGATACGCAGTATTTT.

The CDR3 here is CASSFVGQGRGETQYF. DNA of the CDR3: TGTGCCAGCAGCTTCGTTGGCCAGGGAAGGGGGGAGACCCAGTACTTC. This chain connects TRBV13 to TRBJ2-5, with a weak D call TRBD1 (6 bases). V gave up 3 bases and J gave up 5 bases, with 19 bases separating them. CDR3 size: 16 residues. Germline lookup yields CDR1 PRHDT and CDR2 FYEKMQ (reference sequence).

This chain joins TRBV6-1 and TRBJ1-1; D not certain. Trimming left V 2 bases short and J 3 bases short, with 13 bases between. CDR1 is MNHNS, CDR2 SASEGT, per germline. The CDR3 is 15 residues long. The CDR3 DNA is TGTGCCAGCAGTGAAATCATAGTGGGCTACACTGAAGCTTTCTTT. Amino acids: CASSEIIVGYTEAFF.